This T cell receptor (beta chain) stems from a study of blood T cell repertoires in COVID-19. The overall study: Sites in the United States, Italy and Spain provided acute and convalescent COVID-19 samples.

In germline, CDR1 is MNHEY, CDR2 SVGAGI. CDR3 length equals 15 residues. V was cut by 7 bases and J by 6 bases, with 21 bases left in between. TCRdb keeps only in-frame clones here, not all; method: immunoSEQ multiplex PCR. The sample consists of about 210,000 clones, more than 75% of them appearing once. This receptor was taken from a man aged 25-45 years in a cohort exposed to, infected with or recovered from COVID-19 (not recorded which). Material: PBMCs or T cells enriched from blood (not recorded which). The gene calls are TRBV6-5 and TRBJ1-1, with a tentative D call TRBD1 (5 bases). The DNA of the CDR3 is TGTGCCAGCAAGACAATCGGGACTAAGGGCGCTGAAGCTTTCTTT. Its translation: CASKTIGTKGAEAFF.